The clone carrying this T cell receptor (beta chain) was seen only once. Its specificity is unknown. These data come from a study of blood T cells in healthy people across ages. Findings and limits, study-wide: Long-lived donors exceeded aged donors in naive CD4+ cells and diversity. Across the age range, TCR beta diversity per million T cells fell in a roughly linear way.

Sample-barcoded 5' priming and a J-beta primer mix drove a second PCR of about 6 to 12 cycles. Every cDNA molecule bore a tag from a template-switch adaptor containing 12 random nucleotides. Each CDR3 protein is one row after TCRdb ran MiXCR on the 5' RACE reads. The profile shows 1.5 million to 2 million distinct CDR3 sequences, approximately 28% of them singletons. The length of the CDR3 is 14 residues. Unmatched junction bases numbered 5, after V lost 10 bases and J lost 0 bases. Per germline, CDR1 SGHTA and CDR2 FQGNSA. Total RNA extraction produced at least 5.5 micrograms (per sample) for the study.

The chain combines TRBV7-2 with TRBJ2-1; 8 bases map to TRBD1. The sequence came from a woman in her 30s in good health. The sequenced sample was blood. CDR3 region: CAIQGASSYNEQFF. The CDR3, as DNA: TGTGCCATCCAGGGGGCCAGCTCCTACAATGAGCAGTTCTTC. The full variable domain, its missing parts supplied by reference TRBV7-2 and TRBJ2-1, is GAGVSQSPSNKVTEKGKDVELRCDPISGHTALYWYRQSLGQGLEFLIYFQGNSAPDKSGLPSDRFSAERTGGSVSTLTIQRTQQEDSAVYLCAIQGASSYNEQFFGPGTRLTVL.